Presented here are 15 T cell receptor beta chains from one specimen sequenced in a study of T-cell reconstitution after alpha-beta-depleted transplantation in children. Preparation of the TCRbeta library used unique molecular identifiers. Each CDR3 protein gets one entry after TCRdb re-called the PCR reads with MiXCR. The sample lists nearly 200,000 distinct CDR3 sequences; 6.3% were seen once. The sample here was PBMCs, taken before TCRalphabeta/CD19-depleted stem cell transplant. These receptors came from a girl in the first two years of life with combined immunodeficiency, due to receive a stem cell transplant.

This clonotype was seen many times. This rearrangement joins TRBV14 to TRBJ2-7, with D possibly being TRBD1 (6 bases). Germline V gives CDR1 SGHDN, CDR2 FVKESK. V dropped 4 bases and J dropped 0 bases, with 19 bases sitting between them. CDR3 length: 17 residues. The CDR3 is CASSLIRDTRSSYEQYF. For the CDR3, the DNA is TGTGCCAGCAGCCTTATCCGGGACACTCGGAGCTCCTACGAGCAGTACTTC.

This clonotype has a count of ten or more. The rearrangement uses TRBV12-3 or TRBV12-4 and TRBJ1-2, with a possible D match to TRBD1 (6 bases). The CDR3 spans 16 residues. V was shortened by 0 bases and J by 4 bases, with 15 bases between the two germline ends. The CDR3 DNA follows: TGTGCCAGCAGTTTAGCGTGGGACGGAGGGGGCTATGGCTACACCTTC. Translating it yields CASSLAWDGGGYGYTF.

This clonotype was picked up many times. The V call is TRBV7-9, the J call TRBJ2-5; 9 bases line up with TRBD2. V dropped 5 bases and J dropped 5; count of bases not matched to a gene: 6. Germline CDR1 SEHNR, CDR2 FQNEAQ (reference sequence). The CDR3 is made up of 14 amino acids. The CDR3 loop reads CASSPYSGSETQYF. The CDR3 region has the DNA TGTGCCAGCAGCCCCTATAGCGGGAGCGAGACCCAGTACTTC.

This clonotype was detected ten times or more. The chain links TRBV7-9 to TRBJ2-1, with D possibly matching TRBD2 (5 bases). The length of the CDR3 is 14 residues. V dropped 1 base and J dropped 4 bases, with 8 bases sitting between them. Germline V gene data show CDR1 as SEHNR and CDR2 as FQNEAQ (reference sequence). As DNA, the CDR3 is TGTGCCAGCAGCTTAGTTAGCGAATACAATGAGCAGTTCTTC. Its protein is CASSLVSEYNEQFF.

This chain links TRBV7-9 with TRBJ2-1; D possibly corresponds to TRBD1 (6 bases). The ends were cut back, 5 bases at V and 12 bases at J, with 14 bases in the middle. The CDR3 runs to 12 residues. Germline CDR1 and CDR2: SEHNR and FQNEAQ (reference sequence). This chain's CDR3 is CASSPPQGSQFF. Here the CDR3 DNA reads TGTGCCAGCAGCCCCCCCCAGGGGTCGCAGTTCTTC.

This clonotype was counted a few times. The chain recombines TRBV6-5 with TRBJ2-2; D gene ambiguous. The V end lost 2 bases, the J end lost 6 bases, and 7 bases lay between the germline ends. The length of the CDR3 is 13 residues. Germline CDR1 and CDR2: MNHEY and SVGAGI. For the CDR3, the DNA is TGTGCCAGCAGTTACGCTGTTCCCGGGGAGCTGTTTTTT. It translates to CASSYAVPGELFF.

The table lists this clonotype with many counts. The chain links TRBV9 to TRBJ1-1; no reliable D call. V was shortened by 0 bases and J by 0 bases, with 3 bases between the two germline ends. The germline CDR1 and CDR2 sequences are SGDLS and YYNGEE. This CDR3 is 13 amino acids long. The DNA for the CDR3 is TGTGCCAGCAGCGTAGTAGTGAACACTGAAGCTTTCTTT. This sequence encodes CASSVVVNTEAFF.

This clonotype was found many times. The chain links TRBV7-9 to TRBJ2-5; TRBD2 matches 7 bases. Germline CDR1 is SEHNR and CDR2 is FQNEAQ (reference sequence). Trimming removed 4 bases from V and 7 bases from J; junction bases left unmatched: 6. The CDR3 loop spans 13 amino acids. This chain's CDR3 is CASSSGGGVTQYF. CDR3 bases: TGTGCCAGCAGCTCGGGGGGTGGGGTGACCCAGTACTTC.

The sample holds many counts of this clonotype. This chain uses TRBV12-3 or TRBV12-4 with TRBJ2-4; 7 bases are a match to TRBD1. With V trimmed by 7 bases and J by 5 bases, 2 bases remained unmatched. This CDR3 spans 12 amino acids. CDR3 amino acids: CASIGTENIQYF. CDR3 in DNA: TGTGCCAGCATAGGGACAGAAAACATTCAGTACTTC.

This clonotype was counted at least ten times. V gene TRBV9 combines with J gene TRBJ2-1, with D perhaps being TRBD1 or TRBD2 (5 bases each). CDR3 size: 16 residues. CDR1 is SGDLS and CDR2 is YYNGEE in the germline V gene. The V and J ends lost 4 bases and 0 bases respectively, with 14 bases between them. The CDR3 sequence: CASSTQGRSSYNEQFF. The CDR3 coding sequence is TGTGCCAGCAGCACCCAGGGACGTAGCTCCTACAATGAGCAGTTCTTC.

This clonotype was counted many times. The V call is TRBV5-5, the J call TRBJ2-1, with D perhaps matching TRBD2 (6 bases). CDR1 is SGHKS, CDR2 YYEKEE, per germline (reference sequence). CDR3 size: 18 residues. V dropped 1 base and J dropped 0 bases, with 17 bases sitting between them. The CDR3 DNA reads TGTGCCAGCAGCTTGTGGCTAGCGAAGCTAAGCTCCTACAATGAGCAGTTCTTC. Amino acid sequence: CASSLWLAKLSSYNEQFF.

This clonotype was seen many times. The chain couples TRBV7-8 to TRBJ2-3; tentatively, D is TRBD2 (5 bases). Trimming took 1 base from V and 6 from J, leaving 17 bases between them. The CDR3 sequence is 16 residues long. Germline CDR1 is SGHVS and CDR2 is FQNEAQ. The CDR3 DNA follows: TGTGCCAGCAGCTTAGAGGCGGGCAGTCTTGTGGATACGCAGTATTTT. Its translation: CASSLEAGSLVDTQYF.

This clonotype was counted many times. The chain is built from TRBV7-8 and TRBJ2-7; tentative D call: TRBD1 (6 bases). The CDR3 loop spans 17 amino acids. Trimming pared 0 bases from V and 3 bases from J, leaving 18 bases between. The germline V gene encodes CDR1 SGHVS and CDR2 FQNEAQ. The CDR3 is CASSLAIFTGRRYEQYF. The CDR3 bases are TGTGCCAGCAGCTTAGCGATATTTACAGGGCGTCGCTACGAGCAGTACTTC.

This clonotype was seen ten or more times. The chain has TRBV12-3 or TRBV12-4 and TRBJ2-7; TRBD2 agrees at 7 bases. CDR3 length: 14 amino acids. The V gene end was trimmed by 5 bases and the J gene end by 2 bases; junction bases not matched to a gene: 6. The CDR3, as DNA: TGTGCCAGCAGTCCTCGGGGAGGGACCTACGAGCAGTACTTC. Its translation: CASSPRGGTYEQYF.

This clonotype came up many times. This chain uses TRBV28 with TRBJ2-7; 7 bases map to TRBD1. The CDR3 is made up of 13 amino acids. Germline assignment: CDR1 MDHEN and CDR2 SYDVKM. The J segment lost 4 bases and the V segment lost 8 bases, leaving 8 bases of the junction unmatched. The CDR3 DNA follows: TGTGCCAGCGGCCTGACAGGGAAGTACGAGCAGTACTTC. It encodes CASGLTGKYEQYF.